The 5 T cell receptor beta chains in this list originate from one sample, sequenced in a study of T cells in Graves' hyperthyroidism and ophthalmopathy. Regions amplified from RNA transcripts were the TCR beta CDR3 regions. RT-PCR in the first round (using the HTBI primer set) targeted the TCR CDR3. TCRdb redid the calling of the multiplex PCR reads with MiXCR, one entry per CDR3 protein. The table has about 610,000 distinct CDR3 sequences, 16% seen once. Material: blood. These receptors were collected from a woman aged 40 to 50 with Graves' ophthalmopathy.

This clonotype was seen at least ten times. This chain connects TRBV6-1 to TRBJ2-7; D uncertain. Trimming cost V 7 bases and J 1 base, with 11 bases left between them. In germline, CDR1 is MNHNS, CDR2 SASEGT. The CDR3 is 13 residues long. The CDR3 DNA is TGTGCCAGCAATCTAATTCCGTCCTACGAGCAGTACTTC. Translated: CASNLIPSYEQYF.

Note on this clonotype: A read error may be the cause here, since a much bigger clone is one base away. The genes are TRBV28 and TRBJ1-1, with unresolved D. CDR1 and CDR2 from the germline V gene are MDHEN and SYDVKM. The CDR3 extends over 15 amino acids. V shed 5 bases and J shed 0 bases, with 13 bases lying between them. The DNA of the CDR3 is TGTGCCAGCAGTGAGAGGCGGAAACTGAACACTGAAGCTTTCTTT. It yields the protein CASSERRKLNTEAFF.

CDR3 in DNA: TGTGCCAGCAGTGAGTGGACAACTGGGGCCAACGTCCTGACTTTC. This translates into CASSEWTTGANVLTF. V is TRBV2 and J is TRBJ2-6, with a possible D match to TRBD1 (5 bases). The V gene lost 3 bases and the J gene lost 2 bases, with 8 bases spanning the gap. CDR1 is SNHLY and CDR2 is FYNNEI in the germline V gene. The CDR3 is made up of 15 amino acids.

This clonotype appeared many times. The rearrangement links TRBV12-3 or TRBV12-4 to TRBJ1-3; D is ambiguous. V lost 1 base and J 5 bases, leaving 0 bases between the germline ends. The CDR3 extends over 11 amino acids. This chain's CDR3 is CASSLGNTIYF. Written as DNA, the CDR3 is TGTGCCAGCAGTTTAGGAAACACCATATATTTT.

This clonotype was counted ten times or more. The CDR3 nucleotides are TGCAGTGCTCGTTTGGGGGGACAGACAACGACCTACGAGCAGTACTTC. Translating gives CSARLGGQTTTYEQYF. The chain has TRBV20-1 and TRBJ2-7, with D tentatively TRBD1 (7 bases). In germline, CDR1 is DFQATT, CDR2 SNEGSKA (reference sequence). V dropped 5 bases and J dropped 2 bases, with 22 bases sitting between them. The CDR3 covers 16 residues.